Included here is one TCR beta chain sequence, with context. Antigen unknown. Produced via immunoSEQ multiplex PCR; TCRdb's table is partial and in-frame only. The sample yields some 300,000 clones, about 85% seen once. As for treatment: about 20 received Ad26.COV2.S at low or high dose, single or two shots; about 5 received placebo; per-sample allocation not given. All samples were drawn on day 63, counting from the first vaccine or placebo injection. V was clipped by 6 bases and J by 10 bases; unmatched bases: 7. The length of the CDR3 is 15 residues. The germline V gene encodes CDR1 SGHTA and CDR2 FQGTGA. The sample originates from a study of Ad26.COV2.S vaccination and SARS-CoV-2 variants. About the study: Ad26.COV2.S, an intramuscular injection, was given once or twice 56 days apart.

Study-level findings and limits: Measurements of TCR breadth and depth may have given underestimates of the total T cell responses. The authors reported substantial breadth in spike-specific CD8+ and CD4+ T cell responses after vaccination.

This clonotype originated in a person aged 18 to 65 who received the Ad26.COV2.S COVID-19 vaccine or a placebo. This specimen consisted of peripheral blood, obtained in a trial of Ad26.COV2.S vaccine versus placebo. The rearrangement joins TRBV7-3 to TRBJ1-6; TRBD1 agrees at 12 bases. CDR3 amino acids: CASRKGGQGASPLHF. CDR3 nucleotides: TGTGCCAGCAGAAAGGGGGGACAGGGGGCCTCACCCCTCCACTTT.